This T cell receptor beta chain was sequenced for a study of blood T cell repertoires in COVID-19. V was cut by 4 bases and J by 2 bases, with 12 bases left in between. The CDR3 covers 14 residues. CDR1 is MDHEN and CDR2 is SYDVKM in the germline V gene. Only in-frame clones appear in the TCRdb table, and some are missing; sequencing was by immunoSEQ multiplex PCR. The data hold about 300,000 clones, with roughly 89% observed a single time. The V gene is TRBV28, the J gene TRBJ2-7; D is perhaps TRBD1 (6 bases). The material sequenced was PBMCs or T cells enriched from blood (not recorded which). The clonotype comes from a woman aged 50 to 65 who had been exposed to COVID-19. The CDR3, as DNA: TGTGCCAGCAGTTCCGGGACAATCACCTACGAGCAGTACTTC. Its translation is CASSSGTITYEQYF.